This T cell receptor (beta chain) was sequenced during a study of CD4 T cells in relation to SARS-CoV-2 and coronaviruses. Background on the study: PBMCs were cultured with antigen for roughly 10 days before TCR beta sequencing. No peptide or an HIV-1 Nef peptide pool served as negative control.

Germline lookup yields CDR1 MNHEY and CDR2 SVGAGI. Trimming pared 6 bases from V and 0 bases from J, leaving 9 bases between. The CDR3 runs 14 residues. Assay: immunoSEQ multiplex PCR; the TCRdb copy retains only in-frame clones and omits some. This table holds some 21,000 clones, more than 65% found once. Before the COVID-19 pandemic, during about 2010-2018, CD4+ T cells were taken from unexposed donors. After more than eight days of culture, CD4+ T cells were isolated. Cells permitting, SARS-CoV-2 S/N and four cold-coronavirus spikes were tested on unexposed-donor CD4+ T cells. General observations from the study: Monoreactive clones expanded significantly more to SARS-CoV-2 than crossreactive clones did.

Regarding this clone: Its antigen is undetermined.

This clonotype was obtained from a human donor in good health. The sample taken for sequencing was CD4+ T cells from PBMCs, cultured in vitro. The chain combines TRBV6-5 with TRBJ1-5; no clear D gene. The CDR3 reads CASRPTLSNQPQHF. The CDR3 region has the DNA TGTGCCAGCAGGCCGACACTTAGCAATCAGCCCCAGCATTTT.